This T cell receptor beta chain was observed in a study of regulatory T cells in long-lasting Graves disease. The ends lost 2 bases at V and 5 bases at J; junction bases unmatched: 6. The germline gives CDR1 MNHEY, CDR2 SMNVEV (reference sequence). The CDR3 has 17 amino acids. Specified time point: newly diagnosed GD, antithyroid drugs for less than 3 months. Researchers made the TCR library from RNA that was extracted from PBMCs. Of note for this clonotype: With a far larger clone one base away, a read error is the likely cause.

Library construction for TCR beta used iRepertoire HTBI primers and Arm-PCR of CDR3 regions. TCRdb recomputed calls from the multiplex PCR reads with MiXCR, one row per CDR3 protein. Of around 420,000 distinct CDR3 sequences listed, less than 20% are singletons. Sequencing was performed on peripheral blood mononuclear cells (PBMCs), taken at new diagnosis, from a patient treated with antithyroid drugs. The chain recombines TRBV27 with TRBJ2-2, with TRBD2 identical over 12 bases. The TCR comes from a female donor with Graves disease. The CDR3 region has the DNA TGTGCCAGCAGTTTAACGGTGGGGACTAGCGGGACCGGGGAGCTGTTTTTT. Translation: CASSLTVGTSGTGELFF.